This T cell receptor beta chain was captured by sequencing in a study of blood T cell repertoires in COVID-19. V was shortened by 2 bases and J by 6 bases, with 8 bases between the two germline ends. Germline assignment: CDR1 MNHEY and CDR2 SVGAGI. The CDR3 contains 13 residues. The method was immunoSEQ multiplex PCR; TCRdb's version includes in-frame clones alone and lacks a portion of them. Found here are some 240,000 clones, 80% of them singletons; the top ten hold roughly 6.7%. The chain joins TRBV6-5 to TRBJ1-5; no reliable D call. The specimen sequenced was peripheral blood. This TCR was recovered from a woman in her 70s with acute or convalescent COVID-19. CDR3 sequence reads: CASSYGLSQPQHF. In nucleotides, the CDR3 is TGTGCCAGCAGTTACGGGCTCAGTCAGCCCCAGCATTTT.